This section outlines one T cell receptor beta chain sequence together with its context. Its antigen is as yet unknown. This entry comes from a study of cytomegalovirus exposure and HLA in healthy donors. Study at large: A prior study identified 110 million or so unique TCR beta sequences from roughly 180 million T cells. Study results and limitations: What a later analysis reportedly showed was that an Asian-associated ancestry cluster had fewer N-insertions than the approximately 700-donor mean.

60 Vbeta and 13 Jbeta primers were used in PCR. As processed by the authors: In a later analysis, 80 million or so unique TCR beta chains included roughly 11 million shared by two or more donors. Assay: immunoSEQ multiplex PCR; the TCRdb copy retains only in-frame clones and omits some. V and J calls and clone size follow that table, whereas D and trimming were derived from the DNA. The sample includes some 100,000 clones, about 77% of them seen just once. The length of the CDR3 is 15 residues. The germline gives CDR1 MNHEY, CDR2 SMNVEV (reference sequence). Trimming removed 4 bases from V and 0 bases from J; junction bases left unmatched: 6.

This sequence was found in a woman aged 18-29 years in good health and CMV-seropositive. Sequencing was carried out using PBMCs. The chain links TRBV27 to TRBJ2-7, with 7 positions matching TRBD1. The CDR3 DNA follows: TGTGCCAGCAGTTCCGAGGGGGCGGTCTCCTACGAGCAGTACTTC. It specifies CASSSEGAVSYEQYF.